These 14 T cell receptor beta chains came from one sample sequenced in a study of OX40 agonist ivuxolimab in advanced cancers. TCRdb's table, derived via immunoSEQ multiplex PCR, lists solely in-frame clones and lacks some. The sample yields roughly 80,000 clones, 86% seen once. The sequencing used CD4+ or CD8+ T cells sorted from blood, collected in a trial of the OX40 agonist ivuxolimab. Receptors originate from an adult with an advanced solid tumor such as melanoma, head and neck, liver or kidney cancer.

This rearrangement joins TRBV7-9 to TRBJ1-2, with D uncertain. The length of the CDR3 is 13 residues. V was shortened by 5 bases and J by 4 bases, with 11 bases between the two germline ends. The germline gives CDR1 SEHNR, CDR2 FQNEAQ (reference sequence). The CDR3 protein is CASSPDVGYGYTF. The CDR3 nucleotides are TGTGCCAGCAGCCCGGATGTAGGCTATGGCTACACCTTC.

The V and J genes are TRBV30 and TRBJ1-5, with D maybe TRBD1 (6 bases). This CDR3 spans 14 amino acids. The germline V gene encodes CDR1 GTSNPN and CDR2 SVGIG (reference sequence). Trimming took off 3 bases at V and 5 bases at J, with 14 bases between the two ends. CDR3 region: CAWSSVGADQPQHF. CDR3 nucleotides: TGTGCCTGGAGCTCAGTGGGGGCCGATCAGCCCCAGCATTTT.

The rearrangement uses TRBV10-3 and TRBJ1-3; D ambiguous. Germline V lookup: CDR1 ENHRY, CDR2 SYGVKD. This CDR3 is built from 13 residues. V was cut by 7 bases and J by 1 base, with 8 bases left in between. The chain's CDR3 is CAIKKDSGNTIYF. CDR3 bases: TGTGCCATCAAAAAGGATTCTGGAAACACCATATATTTT.

The rearrangement uses TRBV28 and TRBJ2-3, with 7 bases fitting TRBD1. After removal of 6 bases from V and 8 bases from J, the junction contained 5 bases not matched to a gene. Germline V gene lookup returns CDR1 MDHEN and CDR2 SYDVKM. The CDR3 sequence is 12 residues long. The CDR3 sequence is CASRLTGSTQYF. The CDR3 DNA follows: TGTGCCAGCAGACTGACAGGGTCTACGCAGTATTTT.

The chain has TRBV28 and TRBJ2-1, with D unclear. V shed 2 bases and J shed 7 bases, with 6 bases lying between them. Germline V gene data show CDR1 as MDHEN and CDR2 as SYDVKM. This CDR3 region has 12 residues. CDR3: CASSLARNEQFF. The CDR3 DNA is TGTGCCAGCAGTTTAGCCCGGAATGAGCAGTTCTTC.

This clone came up once. Distinct nucleotide sequences in the sample also encode this CDR3. The CDR3: CASSPEETQYF. The CDR3 DNA is TGTGCCAGCTCACCTGAAGAGACCCAGTACTTC. V and J are TRBV18 and TRBJ2-5; D gene ambiguous. Germline lookup yields CDR1 KGHSH and CDR2 LQKENI. V lost 3 bases to trimming and J lost 3 bases, with 2 bases between them. CDR3 length equals 11 residues.

The CDR3 here is CASSQESQAVYYGYTF. The CDR3 DNA follows: TGTGCCAGCAGCCAAGAGTCACAGGCCGTATACTATGGCTACACCTTC. V is TRBV4-2 and J is TRBJ1-2, with D perhaps TRBD1 (5 bases). The CDR3 runs to 16 residues. V was cut by 0 bases and J by 3 bases, with 14 bases left in between. Germline V lookup: CDR1 LGHNA, CDR2 YNFKEQ.

The genes are TRBV2 and TRBJ2-6; D is possibly TRBD1 or TRBD2 (5 bases each). Germline loops: CDR1 SNHLY, CDR2 FYNNEI. The CDR3 spans 19 residues. V lost 0 bases, J lost 4 bases, and 19 bases lay in between. CDR3 residues: CASSEAGPGWGPGANVLTF. The CDR3 nucleotides read TGTGCCAGCAGTGAAGCAGGCCCAGGGTGGGGACCCGGGGCCAACGTCCTGACTTTC. Based on the CDR3 plus reference TRBV2 and TRBJ2-6, the full variable domain is EPEVTQTPSHQVTQMGQEVILRCVPISNHLYFYWYRQILGQKVEFLVSFYNNEISEKSEIFDDQFSVERPDGSNFTLKIRSTKLEDSAMYFCASSEAGPGWGPGANVLTFGAGSRLTVL.

The V and J genes are TRBV6-5 and TRBJ1-2, with TRBD1 identical over 9 bases. The junction had 9 bases not matched to a gene; V was cut back by 7 bases and J by 3 bases. The CDR3 sequence is 15 residues long. The germline V gene has CDR1 MNHEY and CDR2 SVGAGI. CDR3 protein: CASTTRQGGDYGYTF. The CDR3 DNA reads TGTGCCAGCACCACACGACAGGGGGGTGACTATGGCTACACCTTC.

The chain employs TRBV2 and TRBJ2-2; 11 nucleotides agree with TRBD2. Germline trimming cut 10 bases from V and 6 bases from J; bases unmatched to any gene: 7. The CDR3 extends over 14 amino acids. In germline, CDR1 is SNHLY, CDR2 FYNNEI. The CDR3 nucleotides are TGTGCCACTCTAGCGGGAGGCCTCGCCGGGGAGCTGTTTTTT. This sequence encodes CATLAGGLAGELFF.

The chain recombines TRBV11-2 with TRBJ2-2; tentative D call: TRBD2 (5 bases). This CDR3 contains 18 residues. The V and J ends lost 1 base and 1 base respectively, with 16 bases between them. Germline CDR1 SGHAT, CDR2 FQNNGV. The CDR3 nucleotides read TGTGCCAGCAGCTTAGCGGGGTTTTCGGGGAAGAACACCGGGGAGCTGTTTTTT. Translated: CASSLAGFSGKNTGELFF.

This chain connects TRBV9 to TRBJ2-3; D not certain. CDR1 and CDR2 from the germline V gene are SGDLS and YYNGEE. The CDR3 totals 14 residues. The V end was cut by 0 bases, the J end by 5 bases, with 10 bases between. CDR3: CASSVVPRGDTQYF. In DNA form, the CDR3 reads TGTGCCAGCAGCGTAGTACCTCGAGGAGATACGCAGTATTTT.

The chain uses TRBV11-2 and TRBJ1-5; TRBD1 aligns across 8 bases. The CDR3 has 15 amino acids. In germline, CDR1 is SGHAT, CDR2 FQNNGV. V lost 5 bases and J lost 0; bases outside the gene matches: 3. The CDR3 reads CASSGTGLSNQPQHF. As DNA, the CDR3 is TGTGCCAGCAGCGGGACAGGACTTAGCAATCAGCCCCAGCATTTT.

As DNA, the CDR3 is TGTGCCAGCAGCCCCTTGACAGGGAGAGGGCAAGAGACCCAGTACTTC. Protein: CASSPLTGRGQETQYF. The chain is built from TRBV9 and TRBJ2-5, with 7 bases that match TRBD1. Germline CDR1 and CDR2: SGDLS and YYNGEE. CDR3 length equals 16 residues. The V and J ends lost 4 bases and 2 bases, in that order; junction bases with no gene match: 11.